A selection of T cell receptor beta chains follows, all from one sample in a study of T cells in Graves' hyperthyroidism and ophthalmopathy. TCRdb re-called the multiplex PCR reads through MiXCR, storing one row per CDR3 protein. The table has about 400,000 distinct CDR3 sequences, 13% to 15% seen once. Sequenced material: blood. These receptors were obtained from a woman aged 60 to 75 with Graves' ophthalmopathy. Each CDR3 is given with its conserved first and last residue.

v_gene: TRBV7-3; CDR3aa: CASAANLNEKLFF
v_gene: TRBV6-2/TRBV6-3; CDR3aa: CASNRDRRNQPQHF
v_gene: TRBV7-7; CDR3aa: CASSLALIAGGDPGELFF
v_gene: TRBV7-2; CDR3aa: CASSSDRQRYEQYF
v_gene: TRBV6-1; CDR3aa: CASSLGSTSGEAYEQYF
v_gene: TRBV29-1; CDR3aa: CSSGDRRNNEQFF
v_gene: TRBV27; CDR3aa: CASSLLGTALTGELFF
v_gene: TRBV6-2/TRBV6-3; CDR3aa: CASSYSILGTQDNEQFF
v_gene: TRBV3-1; CDR3aa: CASSPRYSGAYNEQFF
v_gene: TRBV5-5; CDR3aa: CASSLDRIAAGELFF
v_gene: TRBV20-1; CDR3aa: CSASGRAGGSVYEQFF
v_gene: TRBV28; CDR3aa: CASSPIGGWGNQPQHF
v_gene: TRBV2; CDR3aa: CASTPGGAGNTDTQYF
v_gene: TRBV30; CDR3aa: CASTGGAGTGELFF
v_gene: TRBV28; CDR3aa: CASNLYRRTGELFF
v_gene: TRBV28; CDR3aa: CASSSRTSGKGYEQFF
v_gene: TRBV5-1; CDR3aa: CASSFLDRGQAQYF
v_gene: TRBV28; CDR3aa: CASSNGSNEQFF
v_gene: TRBV27; CDR3aa: CASSFTGTTEAFF
v_gene: TRBV20-1; CDR3aa: CSARDPLDYNEQFF
v_gene: TRBV2; CDR3aa: CASILWGRTDTQYF
v_gene: TRBV30; CDR3aa: CAWSGYTEAFF
v_gene: TRBV19; CDR3aa: CASTHSLDVRSTAFF
v_gene: TRBV5-8; CDR3aa: CASSLGTGGAYQPQHF
v_gene: TRBV18; CDR3aa: CASSPTRGRLNTGELFF
v_gene: TRBV19; CDR3aa: CASRSLEGTGELFF
v_gene: TRBV7-2; CDR3aa: CASSQTSGNTDTQYF
v_gene: TRBV30; CDR3aa: CAWSPTGIDEQFF
v_gene: TRBV15; CDR3aa: CATSRVAGGYEAFF
v_gene: TRBV20-1; CDR3aa: CSARDGGASYEQYF
v_gene: TRBV18; CDR3aa: CASSPRGQGVSTGELFF
v_gene: TRBV19; CDR3aa: CASSMIAGEQYF
v_gene: TRBV18; CDR3aa: CASSPRDRGRETQYF
v_gene: TRBV27; CDR3aa: CASRLVGSSYEQYF
v_gene: TRBV3-1; CDR3aa: CASSQDREARTDTQYF
v_gene: TRBV9; CDR3aa: CASSVGGPWDNEQFF
v_gene: TRBV27; CDR3aa: CASSPHRLYNVLEQFF
v_gene: TRBV6-1; CDR3aa: CASSRSGTSYEQYF
v_gene: TRBV5-1; CDR3aa: CASSLAPTGASSYEQYF
v_gene: TRBV6-2/TRBV6-3; CDR3aa: CASSLGLAGGQGTQYF
v_gene: TRBV28; CDR3aa: CASSFGQARNGYTF
v_gene: TRBV11-2; CDR3aa: CASSSPGAGGSDEQFF
v_gene: TRBV2; CDR3aa: CASTAGGNPYEQYF